This T cell receptor beta chain was recovered during a study of CD8 T cells in ankylosing spondylitis. Quantitative 5'-RACE was performed with molecular barcodes, and it yielded the TCR beta libraries. In TCRdb, the 5' RACE reads were re-called with MiXCR into one record per CDR3 protein. This sample carries some 240,000 distinct CDR3 sequences, roughly 8.6% of them seen once, and the ten largest clones take approximately 6.3%. The trim removed 1 base at V and 2 bases at J, leaving 7 bases unmatched. The CDR3 has 18 residues. Per the germline V gene, CDR1 is LGHNA and CDR2 is YNFKEQ. This clonotype was observed at least ten times. The target antigen is unknown. General observations from the study: A motif in TCR beta, a set of roughly eight highly homologous variants, appeared characteristic of ankylosing spondylitis blood. Earlier work had already found some motif variants in reactive arthritis synovial fluid and blood.

Sequenced: blood, either unsorted or a sorted T cell fraction (not recorded which). This receptor was obtained from a male donor with ankylosing spondylitis or in good health (not recorded which). This chain joins TRBV4-2 and TRBJ2-1; 11 bases line up with TRBD2. CDR3 protein: CASSQVGTSGGTYNEQFF. In nucleotides, the CDR3 is TGTGCCAGCAGCCAAGTAGGAACTAGCGGGGGAACCTACAATGAGCAGTTCTTC.